This record concerns one T cell receptor beta chain sequence. CDR1 and CDR2 (germline): LGHNA, YSLEER. The germline V and J ends were trimmed by 0 bases and 5 bases, with 11 bases remaining between them. CDR3 length: 14 amino acids. The data originate from a study of blood T cell repertoires in COVID-19. Study in general: Some COVID-19 samples were acute and others convalescent; all came from the United States, Italy and Spain. T cells, B-cell-depleted T cells, or PBMCs supplied cDNA or gDNA.

Original processing methods: Using reference gene primer amplification, nucleated cell counts were estimated. Only in-frame clones appear in the TCRdb table, and some are missing; sequencing was by immunoSEQ multiplex PCR. V and J calls and clone size are as listed in that table; D and trimming were resolved from the DNA. The sample has around 31,000 clones; roughly 90% are singletons. The V gene is TRBV4-3, the J gene TRBJ2-7; tentative D call: TRBD1 (5 bases). Sequencing was performed on peripheral blood. This TCR came from a middle-aged woman with active or convalescent COVID-19. CDR3 in DNA: TGCGCCAGCAGCCAAGACAGGGTAAACCACGAGCAGTACTTC. Protein product: CASSQDRVNHEQYF.